This T cell receptor beta chain was sequenced during a study of cytomegalovirus exposure and HLA in healthy donors. The CDR3 sequence is 15 residues long. Per the germline V gene, CDR1 is MNHEY and CDR2 is SVGAGI. J lost 6 bases, V lost 6 bases, and 7 bases had no gene match. Comments on this clone: Its specificity is unknown.

General study findings and limits: Per a prior analysis, the majority of TCR beta V segments were productive roughly 87% or roughly 30% of the time. Presence/absence results assume similar sequencing depth per donor, which may not hold.

PCR used 60 Vbeta primers and 13 Jbeta primers. In the authors' workflow: In a later analysis, the count reached 76 million or so unique TCR beta chains, with about 10 million shared. This table comes from immunoSEQ multiplex PCR, and its TCRdb copy is limited to in-frame clones, with some not included. The V and J calls and the clone size are those of that table, but D and trimming were determined from the DNA. The data contain around 85,000 clones, around 80% of them singletons. The receptor was isolated from a male donor in good health and CMV-seronegative. Sequencing was carried out using PBMCs. The chain links TRBV6-5 to TRBJ2-1, with 11 bases fitting TRBD2. CDR3 protein: CASRSGTSGSNEQFF. The CDR3 nucleotides read TGTGCCAGCAGATCCGGGACTAGCGGTAGCAATGAGCAGTTCTTC.